Detailed here is one T cell receptor (beta chain). The data belong to a study of cytotoxic CD8 clonotypes in ibrutinib-treated CLL. CDR3 size: 12 residues. The germline V and J ends were trimmed by 4 bases and 2 bases, with 6 bases remaining between them. Germline-derived CDR1 and CDR2 are SNHLY and FYNNEI. Depth targeted 1 in 200,000 to 1 in 1 million T cells, averaging roughly 9.3x coverage per clonotype. TCRdb's table, derived via immunoSEQ multiplex PCR, lists solely in-frame clones and lacks some. This sample has 50,000 to 65,000 clones; 71% occur once, and the top ten carry 40% to 45%. Sample: PBMCs, taken after 12 months of ibrutinib treatment. The gene calls are TRBV2 and TRBJ2-7; D is uncertain. This sequence originates from a human donor with chronic lymphocytic leukemia. The CDR3 coding sequence is TGTGCCAGCAGTGTGAGCACCTACGAGCAGTACTTC. Translating it yields CASSVSTYEQYF. Together with reference TRBV2 and TRBJ2-7, the CDR3 gives the full variable domain: EPEVTQTPSHQVTQMGQEVILRCVPISNHLYFYWYRQILGQKVEFLVSFYNNEISEKSEIFDDQFSVERPDGSNFTLKIRSTKLEDSAMYFCASSVSTYEQYFGPGTRLTVT.